This T cell receptor beta chain was obtained from a study of shared clonotypes between healthy human individuals (dated by TCRdb to about 2020). At the level of the whole study: The cohort included three men and a couple of women between 18 and 49 years of age. To increase sequencing depth and limit assay-specific biases, TCR repertoire library preparation and sequencing were carried out by different laboratories using diverse techniques. Between about 0.9 and 10 billion PBMCs per donor were obtained by leukapheresis. For each donor, CD4 naive and CD4 memory were each run on three plates, CD8 naive on two plates, and CD8 memory on one plate. Blood TCR repertoires of a handful of healthy adults were deeply sequenced to estimate repertoire size and the extent of clonotype sharing between individuals. General conclusions and limits of the study: About 5% of naive CD4, around 3.6% of naive CD8, approximately 2% of memory CD4, and 0.35% to 0.4% of memory CD8 clonotypes were shared across several donors. The small number of donors limited the genetic and exposure-history diversity represented. Incomplete sequencing was indicated by rarefaction of sorted-subset datasets, despite the large sequencing depth. Naive subsets generally had larger estimated clonotype richness than memory subsets did. Higher generation probabilities were observed for clonotypes shared by all four sorted-subset donors than for non-shared clonotypes. Pairwise subsampling led to the expectation that sequencing depth would affect the degree of clonotype sharing among donors. Sampling was restricted to blood, and TCR repertoires in tissues likely differ from the TCR repertoires found in blood.

Using the deep immunoSEQ assay, multiplex PCR amplified TCR CDR3 regions from genomic DNA. Extracted genomic DNA from each cell subset was spread evenly across all wells of several immunoSEQ 96-well plates, with each plate serving as a replicate. For sorted subsets, around 200 ng genomic DNA, equal to about 30,000 T cell genomes, was loaded into each replicate PCR. Purified libraries were measured with a Qubit 3.0 fluorometer, size-checked on a Bioanalyzer 2100, and measured again with the KAPA Library Quantification kit. A separate single-read 150-cycle Illumina NextSeq 550 flow cell was used to sequence each immunoSEQ 96-well plate. The original pipeline was this. Because the immunoSEQ output included only junctional sequences and no quality scores, the filtering could not be the same as the filtering used for full-length reads. Sequences were annotated with PyIR, a Python wrapper for IgBLAST v1.9, using IMGT germline references to assign V/J genes and CDR3. Reads were filtered out if the reads had weak V/J assignments (E-value above 1e-6), no CDR3, stop codons, out-of-frame junctions, or ambiguous translated residues. A V3J clonotype was defined by an identical inferred V gene, J gene, and CDR3 amino acid sequence. Percentage overlap between repertoires was calculated by dividing the number of shared unique clonotypes by the size of the smaller repertoire. RTK rarefaction, the Chao1 estimator, and Recon v2.1 estimates of unobserved clonotypes were used to assess repertoire richness. Generation probabilities were computed with OLGA for all TCRbeta clonotypes obtained by the gDNA method from four donors. Held by TCRdb, this immuneACCESS table contains in-frame sequences only and omits some clones. Under half of the omission traces to an unresolved V gene where checked; the cause of the rest is unknown. V, J and clone size are taken as reported in that table, and D and trimming were inferred from the DNA itself. The sample contains approximately 500,000 clones, about 96% of them found a single time. Clones ranked in the top ten supply approximately 0.062% of the sample.

Notes on this clone: The clone's antigen remains unknown. No per-base quality is available; no much larger clone lies one base away.

Donors were healthy HIV-negative adults with no recently reported acute infections or vaccinations. Only Caucasian adults living in Nashville, Tennessee, USA were represented among the donors. CD4+ T cells were enriched by magnetic negative selection; naive cells were then positively selected on CD45RA, and the negative fraction formed the memory subset. Blood was collected by leukapheresis, and PBMCs were isolated by Ficoll-Histopaque density gradient centrifugation and then cryopreserved in liquid nitrogen vapor phase. Purity and quantity of every magnetically sorted T cell population were checked by analytical flow cytometry. Genomic DNA was isolated from each sorted fraction and quantified by UV absorbance on a Nanodrop 2000c. The sequence was collected from a young woman in good health. The sample taken for sequencing was naive CD4+ T cells sorted from blood. Reading the label with the study, this specimen's cell subset or site is: CD45RA+ positively selected.

CDR3 protein: CASSLVRGPGNTIYF. The nucleotide sequence is TGTGCCAGCAGCTTAGTTCGGGGCCCTGGAAACACCATATATTTT. Here the chain combines TRBV7-9 and TRBJ1-3; the D region possibly corresponds to TRBD1 (5 bases align). The CDR3 runs 15 residues from the cysteine to the phenylalanine. Only the CDR3 portion is preserved as DNA: 45 bases, with reading frame beginning at the first base. V sheds 1 base and J sheds 2 bases, leaving 9 bases between their ends. CDR1 and CDR2 (SEHNR, FQNEAQ) derive from the germline V gene (reference sequence).